The 23 T cell receptor beta chains presented below share a single source sample, sequenced in a study of blood T cell repertoires in COVID-19. Using immunoSEQ multiplex PCR, the repertoire was profiled, and TCRdb retains in-frame clones only, with some absent. This repertoire shows hundreds of thousands of clones, approximately 87% found once; its top ten account for 6.5% to 9.5%. The sample taken for sequencing was peripheral blood. These receptor sequences come from a woman in her forties or fifties who had recovered from COVID-19.

V usage is TRBV7-9 and J usage is TRBJ1-3, with D tentatively TRBD1 (5 bases). V was shortened by 8 bases and J by 3 bases, with 20 bases between the two germline ends. CDR1 SEHNR and CDR2 FQNEAQ come from the germline V gene (reference sequence). The CDR3 runs to 16 residues. The CDR3 protein is CASEPPGGWSGNTIYF. CDR3 sequence (DNA): TGTGCCAGCGAGCCCCCGGGGGGATGGAGTGGAAACACCATATATTTT.

J is TRBJ1-5 and V is TRBV28; 7 bases match TRBD1. This CDR3 region has 14 residues. The junction had 3 bases not matched to a gene; V was cut back by 1 base and J by 6 bases. Germline V gives CDR1 MDHEN, CDR2 SYDVKM. CDR3 in DNA: TGTGCCAGCAGTTTATCATACAGGGGTCAGCCCCAGCATTTT. It specifies CASSLSYRGQPQHF.

This chain links TRBV30 with TRBJ2-3; D is undetermined. The CDR3 contains 12 residues. CDR1 is GTSNPN and CDR2 is SVGIG in the germline V gene (reference sequence). With 4 bases removed from V and 4 bases from J, the gap between germline ends came to 9 bases. As DNA, the CDR3 is TGTGCCTGGACTCCCGAGGCAGATACGCAGTATTTT. Its protein product is CAWTPEADTQYF.

V gene TRBV30 combines with J gene TRBJ1-5; D might be TRBD1 (6 bases). The CDR3 sequence is 13 residues long. The V gene lost 1 base and the J gene lost 5 bases, with 9 bases spanning the gap. Germline CDR1 is GTSNPN and CDR2 is SVGIG (reference sequence). The chain's CDR3 is CAWSGGGHQPQHF. In nucleotides, the CDR3 is TGTGCCTGGAGTGGGGGGGGGCATCAGCCCCAGCATTTT.

The CDR3 loop reads CASSPTGVDTGELFF. The CDR3 DNA reads TGTGCCAGCTCACCGACAGGGGTTGATACCGGGGAGCTGTTTTTT. This chain uses TRBV18 with TRBJ2-2; TRBD1 matches 8 bases. Germline V gene sequence: CDR1 KGHSH, CDR2 LQKENI. V shed 3 bases, J shed 5 bases, and the junction held 5 bases outside the gene matches. This CDR3 has 15 amino acids.

This chain connects TRBV9 to TRBJ1-6; 10 bases are a match to TRBD1. The CDR3 has 17 residues. Germline assignment: CDR1 SGDLS and CDR2 YYNGEE. With 4 bases clipped from V and 7 bases from J, the junction kept 11 bases outside the gene matches. The CDR3 nucleotides read TGTGCCAGCAGCCAGATGGGGACAGGGGCTGGCAATTCACCCCTCCACTTT. Amino acid sequence: CASSQMGTGAGNSPLHF.

This clone was seen once. The chain joins TRBV9 to TRBJ2-6; tentatively, D is TRBD2 (6 bases). V was trimmed by 3 bases and J by 2 bases, leaving 15 bases between them. Germline V CDR1 and CDR2: SGDLS, YYNGEE. The CDR3 contains 17 residues. The CDR3 DNA sequence: TGTGCCAGCAGCGCGCAGGGAGGACTTGCTGGGGCCAACGTCCTGACTTTC. Protein product: CASSAQGGLAGANVLTF.

The chain links TRBV7-9 to TRBJ1-4, with a tentative D call TRBD1 (6 bases). Trimming took 2 bases from V and 5 from J, leaving 15 bases between them. Germline CDR1 is SEHNR and CDR2 is FQNEAQ (reference sequence). The CDR3 has 16 amino acids. CDR3 region: CASSLSGQFFNEKLFF. CDR3 nucleotide sequence: TGTGCCAGCAGCTTATCCGGACAGTTCTTCAATGAAAAACTGTTTTTT.

The chain recombines TRBV5-6 with TRBJ1-2; D remains ambiguous. This CDR3 spans 14 amino acids. The V end lost 0 bases, the J end lost 4 bases, and 10 bases lay between the germline ends. Germline lookup yields CDR1 SGHDT and CDR2 YYEEEE. Here the CDR3 reads CASSLEARFYGYTF. CDR3 coding DNA: TGTGCCAGCAGCTTGGAAGCGAGGTTCTATGGCTACACCTTC.

This chain connects TRBV29-1 to TRBJ1-1; D is possibly TRBD1 (5 bases). V shed 6 bases and J shed 1 base, with 12 bases lying between them. The germline gives CDR1 SQVTM, CDR2 ANQGSEA. The CDR3 covers 13 residues. CDR3 residues: CSVKNGGNTEAFF. The CDR3, as DNA: TGCAGCGTCAAAAACGGGGGGAACACTGAAGCTTTCTTT.

The V and J genes are TRBV7-9 and TRBJ1-1, with D uncertain. V was clipped by 5 bases and J by 2 bases, with 12 bases between them. Germline CDR1 is SEHNR and CDR2 is FQNEAQ (reference sequence). The CDR3 loop spans 14 amino acids. The CDR3, as DNA: TGTGCCAGCAGCCTGTCCGCGATCAACACTGAAGCTTTCTTT. This gives the protein CASSLSAINTEAFF. Based on the CDR3 plus reference TRBV7-9 and TRBJ1-1, the full variable domain is DTGVSQNPRHKITKRGQNVTFRCDPISEHNRLYWYRQTLGQGPEFLTYFQNEAQLEKSRLLSDRFSAERPKGSFSTLEIQRTEQGDSAMYLCASSLSAINTEAFFGQGTRLTVV.

The rearrangement joins TRBV10-3 to TRBJ2-7, with a tentative D call TRBD2 (5 bases). Germline lookup yields CDR1 ENHRY and CDR2 SYGVKD. Trimming took 8 bases from V and 7 from J, leaving 15 bases between them. The CDR3 runs 12 residues. The CDR3 loop reads CAIGGPRVEQYF. The CDR3 nucleotides read TGTGCCATCGGTGGACCGCGGGTTGAGCAGTACTTC.

This chain joins TRBV15 and TRBJ1-6, with D hard to call. Trimming took 6 bases from V and 0 from J, leaving 3 bases between them. This CDR3 region has 13 residues. From germline, CDR1 is LNHNV and CDR2 YYDKDF (reference sequence). CDR3 coding DNA: TGTGCCACCAGGAGCTCCTATAATTCACCCCTCCACTTT. It is translated as CATRSSYNSPLHF. The full variable domain, its missing parts supplied by reference TRBV15 and TRBJ1-6, is DAMVIQNPRYQVTQFGKPVTLSCSQTLNHNVMYWYQQKSSQAPKLLFHYYDKDFNNEADTPDNFQSRRPNTSFCFLDIRSPGLGDTAMYLCATRSSYNSPLHFGNGTRLTVT.

In this sample, this clone turned up once. CDR3 nucleotide sequence: TGTGCCAGCAGCTCACCTTCCGGGACAGGGGCTGGGGCCAACGTCCTGACTTTC. It translates to CASSSPSGTGAGANVLTF. The chain links TRBV7-2 to TRBJ2-6; 10 positions agree with TRBD1. The CDR3 spans 18 residues. The germline CDR1 and CDR2 sequences are SGHTA and FQGNSA. Trimming removed 4 bases from V and 2 bases from J; junction bases left unmatched: 8.

This clone was seen a handful of times. The V and J genes are TRBV6-5 and TRBJ1-6; D possibly corresponds to TRBD1 (6 bases). The CDR3 is 13 amino acids. Germline V gene sequence: CDR1 MNHEY, CDR2 SVGAGI. The V and J ends lost 6 bases and 10 bases respectively, with 13 bases between them. The CDR3 spells CASRDRTVSPLHF. In nucleotides, the CDR3 is TGTGCCAGCAGGGACCGGACAGTGTCACCCCTCCACTTT.

The chain carries TRBV28 and TRBJ2-3; TRBD2 might be the D (6 bases). The CDR3 runs to 15 residues. The V gene lost 8 bases and the J gene lost 2 bases, with 17 bases spanning the gap. In germline, CDR1 is MDHEN, CDR2 SYDVKM. The CDR3 nucleotides read TGTGCCAGCGGAGGGGTCGATGGGAACACAGATACGCAGTATTTT. Its protein is CASGGVDGNTDTQYF.

The CDR3 DNA reads TGTGCCAGCAGCTTAAATAGCGGGAGCGTCTACAATGAGCAGTTCTTC. Amino acid sequence: CASSLNSGSVYNEQFF. The chain has TRBV7-2 and TRBJ2-1; 9 bases are a match to TRBD2. The CDR3 has 16 amino acids. Germline V gene lookup returns CDR1 SGHTA and CDR2 FQGNSA. The ends lost 2 bases at V and 3 bases at J; junction bases unmatched: 5.

The V call is TRBV5-1, the J call TRBJ2-7, with TRBD2 identical over 7 bases. This CDR3 is 14 amino acids long. Germline loops: CDR1 SGHRS, CDR2 YFSETQ. V trimming: 4 bases; J trimming: 2 bases; junction bases outside the gene matches: 6. Here the CDR3 DNA reads TGCGCCAGCAGCAGGGACTATCCTCCCTACGAGCAGTACTTC. Encoded protein: CASSRDYPPYEQYF. The whole variable domain, remainder taken from reference TRBV5-1 and TRBJ2-7, is KAGVTQTPRYLIKTRGQQVTLSCSPISGHRSVSWYQQTPGQGLQFLFEYFSETQRNKGNFPGRFSGRQFSNSRSEMNVSTLELGDSALYLCASSRDYPPYEQYFGPGTRLTVT.

By share of the sample, this clone is medium-sized. The chain combines TRBV20-1 with TRBJ1-1; 7 positions agree with TRBD1. The CDR3 has 16 residues. Germline-derived CDR1 and CDR2 are DFQATT and SNEGSKA (reference sequence). J lost 9 bases, V lost 3 bases, and 19 bases had no gene match. The CDR3 is CSASRGPGGTETQAFF. The CDR3 DNA reads as TGCAGTGCTAGTAGAGGTCCAGGGGGAACCGAAACCCAAGCTTTCTTT.

This chain connects TRBV18 to TRBJ1-3, with no clear D. With 2 bases removed from V and 0 bases from J, the gap between germline ends came to 11 bases. The CDR3 has 16 residues. CDR1 and CDR2 (germline): KGHSH, LQKENI. The CDR3 spells CASSPSGKSSGNTIYF. CDR3 nucleotide sequence: TGTGCCAGCTCACCATCCGGGAAGAGCTCTGGAAACACCATATATTTT.

The chain combines TRBV7-2 with TRBJ2-5; TRBD2 aligns across 7 bases. The CDR3 is made up of 14 amino acids. Germline CDR1 reads SGHTA; CDR2 reads FQGNSA. V dropped 5 bases and J dropped 4; count of bases not matched to a gene: 7. CDR3 sequence reads: CASSPGLGRETQYF. Here the CDR3 DNA reads TGTGCCAGCAGCCCAGGACTAGGTCGAGAGACCCAGTACTTC.

The table lists this clone with a count of one. The rearrangement links TRBV18 to TRBJ1-2; D is ambiguous. The CDR3 runs 15 residues. CDR1 and CDR2 from the germline V gene are KGHSH and LQKENI. Trimming removed 0 bases from V and 3 bases from J, with 11 bases in between. CDR3 amino acids: CASSPPSGADYGYTF. In nucleotides, the CDR3 is TGTGCCAGCTCACCACCCTCCGGAGCCGACTATGGCTACACCTTC.

This clone turned up a few times. The V and J genes are TRBV3-1 (or the pseudogene TRBV3-2) and TRBJ1-2, with D possibly being TRBD1 (5 bases). The CDR3 has 13 residues. Germline V gene sequence: CDR1 LGHDT, CDR2 YNNKEL (reference sequence). V lost 4 bases, J lost 8 bases, and 14 bases lay in between. The CDR3 DNA follows: TGTGCCAGCAGCCTCGACAGCCGGGTCGGCTACACCTTC. Its protein is CASSLDSRVGYTF.